This TCR beta chain was captured by sequencing in a study of blood T cell repertoires in COVID-19. Overall study context: Both acute and convalescent COVID-19 samples were obtained from the United States, Italy and Spain.

Per the study methods: Counts of nucleated cells, estimated from reference gene primer amplification, were obtained. The assay was immunoSEQ multiplex PCR, and TCRdb's table has in-frame clones only and misses some. Clone size and V and J calls were adopted from that table, with D and trimming inferred from the DNA. The sample includes around 280,000 clones, roughly 85% of them seen just once. Clinical history reported by participants formed the basis on which cohorts were assigned. Per germline, CDR1 SNHLY and CDR2 FYNNEI. The CDR3 has 15 residues. After removal of 5 bases from V and 6 bases from J, the junction contained 8 bases not matched to a gene.

This chain joins TRBV2 and TRBJ2-2, with 8 bases fitting TRBD2. Sequenced sample: PBMCs or T cells enriched from blood (not recorded which). This sequence was found in a woman between 35 and 50 years old who had recovered from COVID-19. The CDR3 is CASSILSGSAGELFF. The CDR3 region has the DNA TGTGCCAGCAGTATATTGAGCGGGAGTGCCGGGGAGCTGTTTTTT.